This entry lists 6 T cell receptor beta chains sequenced from one sample in a study of blood T cells in healthy people across ages. Using a J-beta primer mix together with a sample-barcoded 5' primer, a second PCR was run for about 7 to 12 cycles. Each CDR3 protein gets one entry after TCRdb re-called the 5' RACE reads with MiXCR. The table shows hundreds of thousands of distinct CDR3 sequences, with around three fifths occurring only once. The sequenced sample consisted of blood. The source of these receptors is a man aged 35 to 55 in good health.

This clonotype was detected only a few times. The gene calls are TRBV12-3 or TRBV12-4 and TRBJ2-3; D ambiguous. V dropped 6 bases and J dropped 4 bases, with 11 bases sitting between them. CDR3 length: 13 amino acids. CDR3 loop: CASRAARPDTQYF. The DNA for the CDR3 is TGTGCCAGCAGGGCTGCGAGACCAGATACGCAGTATTTT.

This chain links TRBV20-1 with TRBJ2-3, with 8 bases lining up with TRBD2. Looked up from germline, CDR1 is DFQATT and CDR2 is SNEGSKA (reference sequence). The CDR3 runs to 16 residues. Trimming took 6 bases from V and 4 from J; bases not matched to a gene: 15. The CDR3 is CSASTFGAGGADTQYF. The CDR3 nucleotides are TGCAGTGCCTCCACCTTCGGGGCGGGAGGAGCAGATACGCAGTATTTT.

V and J are TRBV20-1 and TRBJ2-7; 11 bases are shared with TRBD2. From germline, CDR1 is DFQATT and CDR2 SNEGSKA (reference sequence). CDR3 length: 18 amino acids. The V and J ends lost 0 bases and 6 bases, in that order; junction bases with no gene match: 16. CDR3 sequence: CSARDLWTSGCEIGEQYF. As DNA, the CDR3 is TGCAGTGCTAGAGATCTCTGGACTAGCGGGTGTGAAATCGGCGAGCAGTACTTC.

The chain combines TRBV27 with TRBJ2-3; 7 positions agree with TRBD2. The V and J ends lost 6 bases and 5 bases, in that order; junction bases with no gene match: 8. The CDR3 has 14 residues. The V gene's germline CDR1 is MNHEY and CDR2 SMNVEV (reference sequence). In DNA form, the CDR3 reads TGTGCCAGCAGCCCCCGGGACTACAGAGATACGCAGTATTTT. This sequence encodes CASSPRDYRDTQYF.

This sequence joins TRBV4-3 and TRBJ2-1; D is perhaps TRBD2 (5 bases). This CDR3 comprises 15 residues. Germline loops: CDR1 LGHNA, CDR2 YSLEER. V lost 3 bases and J lost 0, with 9 bases in between. Here the CDR3 DNA reads TGCGCCAGCAGCCAGACTACCCCCTCCTACAATGAGCAGTTCTTC. It codes for CASSQTTPSYNEQFF.

This chain links TRBV9 with TRBJ2-4; unclear D gene. Gene TRBJ2-5 matches the end of the DNA better, so the J call may be wrong. The CDR3 covers 14 residues. Per the germline V gene, CDR1 is SGDLS and CDR2 is YYNGEE. The CDR3 DNA sequence: TGTGCCAGCAGCGTAGCTCGCACACAAGAGACCCAGTACTTC. Translated: CASSVARTQETQYF.